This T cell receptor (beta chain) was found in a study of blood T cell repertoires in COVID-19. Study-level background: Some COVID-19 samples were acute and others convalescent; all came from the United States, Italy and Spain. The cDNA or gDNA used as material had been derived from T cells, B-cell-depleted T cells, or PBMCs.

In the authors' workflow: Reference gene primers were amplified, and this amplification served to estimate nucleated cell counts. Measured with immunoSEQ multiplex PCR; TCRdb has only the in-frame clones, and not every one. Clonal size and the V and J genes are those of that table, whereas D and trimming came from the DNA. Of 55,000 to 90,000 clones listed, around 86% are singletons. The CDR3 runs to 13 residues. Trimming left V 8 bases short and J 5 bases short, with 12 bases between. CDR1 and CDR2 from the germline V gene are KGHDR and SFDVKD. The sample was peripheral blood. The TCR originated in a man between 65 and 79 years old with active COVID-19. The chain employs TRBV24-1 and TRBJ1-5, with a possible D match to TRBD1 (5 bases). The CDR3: CATIVDTYQPQHF. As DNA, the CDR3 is TGTGCCACCATTGTGGACACCTATCAGCCCCAGCATTTT.